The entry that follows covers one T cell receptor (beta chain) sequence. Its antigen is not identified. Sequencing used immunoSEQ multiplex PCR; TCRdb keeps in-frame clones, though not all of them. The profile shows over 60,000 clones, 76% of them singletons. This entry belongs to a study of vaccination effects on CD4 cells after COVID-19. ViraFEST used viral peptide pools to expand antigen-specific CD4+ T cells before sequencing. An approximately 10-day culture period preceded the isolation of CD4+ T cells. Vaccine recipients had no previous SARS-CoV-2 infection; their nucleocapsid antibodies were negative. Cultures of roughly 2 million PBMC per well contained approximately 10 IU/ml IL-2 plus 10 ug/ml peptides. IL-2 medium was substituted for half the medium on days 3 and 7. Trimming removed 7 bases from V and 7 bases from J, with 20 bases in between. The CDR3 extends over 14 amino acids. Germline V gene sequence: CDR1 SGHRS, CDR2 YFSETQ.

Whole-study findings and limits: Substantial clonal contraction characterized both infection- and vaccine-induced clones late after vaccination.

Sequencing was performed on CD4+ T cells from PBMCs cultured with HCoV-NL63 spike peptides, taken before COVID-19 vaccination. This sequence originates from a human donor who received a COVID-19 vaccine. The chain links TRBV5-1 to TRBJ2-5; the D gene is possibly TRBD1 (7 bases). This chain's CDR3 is CASVRGTAGGTQYF. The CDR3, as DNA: TGCGCCAGCGTGCGCGGGACAGCGGGTGGGACCCAGTACTTC.